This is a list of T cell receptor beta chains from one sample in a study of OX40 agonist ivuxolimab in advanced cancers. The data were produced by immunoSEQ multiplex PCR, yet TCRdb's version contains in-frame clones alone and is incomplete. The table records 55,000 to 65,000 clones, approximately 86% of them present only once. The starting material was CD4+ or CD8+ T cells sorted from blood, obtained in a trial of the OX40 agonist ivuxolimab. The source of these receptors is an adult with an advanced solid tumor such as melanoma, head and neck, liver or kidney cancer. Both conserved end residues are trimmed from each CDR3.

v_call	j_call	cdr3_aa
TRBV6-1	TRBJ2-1	ASSERGRPSNEQF
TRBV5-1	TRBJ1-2	ASSPKQGSNYGYT
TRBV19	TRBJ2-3	ASSIGNQATTDTQY
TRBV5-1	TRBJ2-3	ASSFLGYTDTQY
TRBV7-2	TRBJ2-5	ASSYAGQGGETQY
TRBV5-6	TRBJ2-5	ASSFRQGARETQY
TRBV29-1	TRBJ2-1	SVNTASAQF
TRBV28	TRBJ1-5	ASYSWSGGSGLNQPQH
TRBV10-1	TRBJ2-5	ASSPGLMETQY
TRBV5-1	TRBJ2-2	ASSLFPGVNTGELF
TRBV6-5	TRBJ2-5	ASSFFPRGDKETQY
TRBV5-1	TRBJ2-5	ASRGSSGQETQY
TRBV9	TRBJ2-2	ASSESGTNTGELF